This T cell receptor beta chain was obtained from a study of blood T cells in healthy people across ages. Study conclusions and caveats: Observed TCR beta diversity showed a strong correlation with the percentage of naive T cells as measured by flow cytometry.

This clonotype showed up just once. Its antigen is undetermined. CDR3 length: 14 residues. J gave up 6 bases and V 7 bases, and 13 bases lay outside the gene matches. Looked up from germline, CDR1 is SQVTM and CDR2 is ANQGSEA. A sample-barcoded 5' primer and a J-beta primer mix were used in a second PCR of roughly 7 to 11 cycles. Every cDNA molecule carried a tag from a template-switch adaptor bearing 12 random nucleotides. TCRdb re-derived calls from the 5' RACE reads in MiXCR, one entry per CDR3 protein. The sample contains under 2,000,000 distinct CDR3 sequences, around 50% of which appear only once.

This chain uses TRBV29-1 with TRBJ1-2; TRBD1 aligns across 8 bases. The sequence was obtained from a woman aged 40 to 49 in good health. Sequencing was carried out using blood. CDR3 protein: CSAGSPGGADGYTF. CDR3 DNA: TGCAGCGCCGGGAGCCCAGGGGGCGCAGATGGCTACACCTTC.